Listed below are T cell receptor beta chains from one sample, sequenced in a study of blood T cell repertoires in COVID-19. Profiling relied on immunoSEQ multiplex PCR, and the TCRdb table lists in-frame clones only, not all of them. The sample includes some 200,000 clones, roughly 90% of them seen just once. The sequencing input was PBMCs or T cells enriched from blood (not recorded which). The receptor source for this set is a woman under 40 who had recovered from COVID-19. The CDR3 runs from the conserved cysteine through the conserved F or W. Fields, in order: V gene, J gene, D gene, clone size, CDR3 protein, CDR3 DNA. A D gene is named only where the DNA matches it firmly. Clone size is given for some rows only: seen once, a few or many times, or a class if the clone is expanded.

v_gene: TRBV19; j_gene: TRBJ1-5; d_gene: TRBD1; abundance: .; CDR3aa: CASSMGQGSSNQPQHF; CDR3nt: TGTGCCAGTAGTATGGGACAGGGATCAAGCAATCAGCCCCAGCATTTT
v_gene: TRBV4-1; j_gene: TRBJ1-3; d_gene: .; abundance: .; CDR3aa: CASSQAPGSGSGNTIYF; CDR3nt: TGCGCCAGCAGCCAAGCTCCGGGGTCCGGCTCTGGAAACACCATATATTTT
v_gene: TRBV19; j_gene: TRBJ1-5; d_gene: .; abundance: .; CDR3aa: CASSTTTTVGQPQHF; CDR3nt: TGTGCCAGTAGTACTACAACGACGGTCGGGCAGCCCCAGCATTTT
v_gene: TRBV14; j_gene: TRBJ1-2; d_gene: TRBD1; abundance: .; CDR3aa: CASSRGTAPYGYTF; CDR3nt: TGTGCCAGCAGCCGAGGGACAGCTCCCTATGGCTACACCTTC
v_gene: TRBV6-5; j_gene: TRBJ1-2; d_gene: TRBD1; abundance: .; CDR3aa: CASRLGQPYGYTF; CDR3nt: TGTGCCAGCAGACTGGGACAGCCCTATGGCTACACCTTC
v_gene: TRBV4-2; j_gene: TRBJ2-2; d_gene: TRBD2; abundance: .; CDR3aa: CASSQEGLAGEAGELFF; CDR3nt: TGTGCCAGCAGCCAAGAGGGACTAGCGGGAGAGGCCGGGGAGCTGTTTTTT
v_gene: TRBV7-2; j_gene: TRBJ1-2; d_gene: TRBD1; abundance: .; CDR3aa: CASSDTGTGGRNYGYTF; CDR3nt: TGTGCCAGCAGTGACACCGGGACAGGGGGCAGGAACTATGGCTACACCTTC
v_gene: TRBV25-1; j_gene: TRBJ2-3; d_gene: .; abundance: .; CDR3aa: CASSALRRDTDTQYF; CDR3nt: TGTGCCAGCAGTGCTCTCAGGCGCGACACAGATACGCAGTATTTT
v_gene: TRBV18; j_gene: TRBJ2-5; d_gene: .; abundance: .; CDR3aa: CASSQTEGETQYF; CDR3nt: TGTGCCAGCTCCCAGACCGAGGGAGAGACCCAGTACTTC
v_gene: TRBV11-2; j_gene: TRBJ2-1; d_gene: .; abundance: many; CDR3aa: CASSFPPRYEQFF; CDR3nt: TGTGCCAGCAGCTTCCCCCCACGGTATGAGCAGTTCTTC
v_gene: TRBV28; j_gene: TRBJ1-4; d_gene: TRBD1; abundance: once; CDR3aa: CASSGDRGEEKLFF; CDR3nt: TGTGCCAGCAGTGGGGACAGGGGAGAGGAAAAACTGTTTTTT
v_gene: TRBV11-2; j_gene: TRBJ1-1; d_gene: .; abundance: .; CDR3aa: CASSLGQGTRAEAFF; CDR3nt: TGTGCCAGCAGCTTAGGGCAGGGGACCCGTGCTGAAGCTTTCTTT
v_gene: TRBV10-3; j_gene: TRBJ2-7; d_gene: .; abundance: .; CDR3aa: CATTGETYEQYF; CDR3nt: TGTGCCACCACGGGGGAAACCTACGAGCAGTACTTC
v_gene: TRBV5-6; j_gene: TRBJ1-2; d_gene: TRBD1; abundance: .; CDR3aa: CASSLGQGSYGYTF; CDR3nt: TGTGCCAGCAGCTTGGGACAGGGGAGCTATGGCTACACCTTC
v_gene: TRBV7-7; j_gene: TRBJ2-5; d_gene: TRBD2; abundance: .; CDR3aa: CASSPVIAGVFETQYF; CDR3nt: TGTGCCAGCAGCCCGGTGATAGCGGGAGTGTTTGAGACCCAGTACTTC
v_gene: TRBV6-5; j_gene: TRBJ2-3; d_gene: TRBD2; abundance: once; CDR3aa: CASSRTSGFTDTQYF; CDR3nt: TGTGCCAGCAGTCGGACTAGCGGGTTCACAGATACGCAGTATTTT
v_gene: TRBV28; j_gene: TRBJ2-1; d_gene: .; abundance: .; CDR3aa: CASTLGDTSHNEQFF; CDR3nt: TGTGCCAGCACTCTCGGGGACACAAGCCACAATGAGCAGTTCTTC
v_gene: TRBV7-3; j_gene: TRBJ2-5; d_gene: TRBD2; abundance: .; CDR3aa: CASSLTSGRVETQYF; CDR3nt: TGTGCCAGCAGCTTAACCAGCGGGAGGGTGGAGACCCAGTACTTC
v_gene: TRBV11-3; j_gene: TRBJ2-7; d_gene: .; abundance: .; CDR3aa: CASSLGLRQAFSYEQYF; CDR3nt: TGTGCCAGCAGCTTAGGGTTACGGCAGGCCTTCTCCTACGAGCAGTACTTC
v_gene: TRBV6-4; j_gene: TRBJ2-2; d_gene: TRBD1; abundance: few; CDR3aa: CASSSGGTGELFF; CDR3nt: TGTGCCAGCAGCTCAGGGGGCACCGGGGAGCTGTTTTTT
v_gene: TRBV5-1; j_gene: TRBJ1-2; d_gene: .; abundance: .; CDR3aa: CASSLTGSDGYTF; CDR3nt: TGCGCCAGCAGCTTGACAGGGTCGGACGGCTACACCTTC
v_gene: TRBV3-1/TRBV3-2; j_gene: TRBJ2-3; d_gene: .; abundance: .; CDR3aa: CASSQVGRDTQYF; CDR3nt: TGTGCCAGCAGCCAAGTGGGCAGGGATACGCAGTATTTT
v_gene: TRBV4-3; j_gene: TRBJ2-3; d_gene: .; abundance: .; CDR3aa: CASSQDWRVSTDTQYF; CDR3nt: TGCGCCAGCAGCCAAGATTGGAGGGTTAGCACAGATACGCAGTATTTT
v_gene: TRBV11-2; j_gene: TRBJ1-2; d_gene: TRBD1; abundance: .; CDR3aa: CASSSDRAGYTF; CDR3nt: TGTGCCAGCAGCTCCGACAGGGCCGGCTACACCTTC
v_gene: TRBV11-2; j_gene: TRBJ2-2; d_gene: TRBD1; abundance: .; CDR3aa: CASSPGQGGIGELFF; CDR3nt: TGTGCCAGCAGCCCGGGACAGGGTGGTATCGGGGAGCTGTTTTTT
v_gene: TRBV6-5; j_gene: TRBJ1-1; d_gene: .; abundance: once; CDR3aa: CASLSVENTEAFF; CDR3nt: TGTGCCAGCTTAAGTGTAGAGAACACTGAAGCTTTCTTT
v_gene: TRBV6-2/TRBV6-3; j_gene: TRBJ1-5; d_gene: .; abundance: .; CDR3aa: CASSQGLGQPQHF; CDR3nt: TGTGCCAGCAGCCAGGGGCTAGGCCAGCCCCAGCATTTT
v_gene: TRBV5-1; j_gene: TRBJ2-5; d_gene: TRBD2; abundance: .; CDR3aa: CASSLGTSRETQYF; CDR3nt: TGCGCCAGCAGCTTGGGGACTAGCAGAGAGACCCAGTACTTC
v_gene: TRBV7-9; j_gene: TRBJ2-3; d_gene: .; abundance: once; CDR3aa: CASSSGAQITSTDTQYF; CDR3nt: TGTGCCAGCAGTTCAGGGGCCCAGATTACCAGCACAGATACGCAGTATTTT
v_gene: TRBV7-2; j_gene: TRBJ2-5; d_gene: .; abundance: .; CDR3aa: CASSSYRVGETQYF; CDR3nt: TGTGCCAGCAGCTCCTACAGGGTCGGAGAGACCCAGTACTTC
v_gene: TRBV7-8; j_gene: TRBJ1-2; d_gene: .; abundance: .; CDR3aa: CASSLVSVLVPGYTF; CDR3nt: TGTGCCAGCAGCTTAGTTTCAGTCCTGGTTCCGGGCTACACCTTC
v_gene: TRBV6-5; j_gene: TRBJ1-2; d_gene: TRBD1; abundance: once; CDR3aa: CASSSTGGAGFVYTF; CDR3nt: TGTGCCAGCAGTTCAACAGGGGGGGCCGGTTTCGTTTACACCTTC
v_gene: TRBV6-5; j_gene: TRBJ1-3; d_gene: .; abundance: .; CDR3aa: CASSVSYSGNTIYF; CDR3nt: TGTGCCAGCAGCGTGAGTTACTCTGGAAACACCATATATTTT
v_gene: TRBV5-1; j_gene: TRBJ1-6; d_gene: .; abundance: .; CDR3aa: CASSLQGSDNSPLHF; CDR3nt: TGCGCCAGCAGCCTACAGGGATCAGATAATTCACCCCTCCACTTT
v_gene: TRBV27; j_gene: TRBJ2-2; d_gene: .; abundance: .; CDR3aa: CASSLEGAGELFF; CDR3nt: TGTGCCAGCAGTTTAGAAGGGGCTGGGGAGCTGTTTTTT
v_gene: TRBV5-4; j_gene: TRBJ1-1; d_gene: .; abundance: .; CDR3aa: CASSLYRAAMNTEAFF; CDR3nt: TGTGCCAGCAGCTTGTACCGCGCTGCCATGAACACTGAAGCTTTCTTT
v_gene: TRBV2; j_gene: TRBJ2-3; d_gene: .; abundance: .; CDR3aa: CASSGGGPPDTQYF; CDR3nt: TGTGCCAGCAGTGGTGGGGGCCCCCCCGATACGCAGTATTTT
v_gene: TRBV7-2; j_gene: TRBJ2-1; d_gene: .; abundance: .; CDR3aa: CASSLGRGGGYNEQFF; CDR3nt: TGTGCCAGCAGCTTAGGTCGCGGGGGCGGCTACAATGAGCAGTTCTTC
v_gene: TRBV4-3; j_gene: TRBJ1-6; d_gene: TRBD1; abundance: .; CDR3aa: CASSPSPRDRPYNSPLHF; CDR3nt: TGCGCCAGCAGCCCATCGCCCCGGGACAGACCTTATAATTCACCCCTCCACTTT
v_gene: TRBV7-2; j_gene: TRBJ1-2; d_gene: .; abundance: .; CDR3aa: CASSPGQVGGYTF; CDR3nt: TGTGCCAGCAGCCCTGGTCAGGTTGGTGGCTACACCTTC
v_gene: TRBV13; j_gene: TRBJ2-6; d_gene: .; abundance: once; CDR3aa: CASSLEGRTSGANVLTF; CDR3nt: TGTGCCAGCAGCTTAGAAGGCCGGACTTCTGGGGCCAACGTCCTGACTTTC
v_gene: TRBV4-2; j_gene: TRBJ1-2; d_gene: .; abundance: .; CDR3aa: CASSQEWEENYGYTF; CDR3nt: TGTGCCAGCAGCCAAGAATGGGAGGAGAACTATGGCTACACCTTC